This T cell receptor (beta chain) was identified in a study of T cells in Graves' hyperthyroidism and ophthalmopathy. Study information: Peripheral blood collection took place at initial diagnosis, before any treatment.

This clonotype was seen many times. The antigen remains unidentified. The CDR3 is 15 residues long. CDR1 is MNHEY, CDR2 SVGEGT, per germline. V lost 2 bases, J lost 6 bases, and 16 bases lay in between. Amplified TCR beta CDR3 regions derived from RNA transcripts. When the TCR CDR3 underwent first-round RT-PCR, the HTBI primer set was used. TCRdb redid the calling of the multiplex PCR reads with MiXCR, one entry per CDR3 protein. The sample consists of roughly 600,000 distinct CDR3 sequences, more than 14% of them appearing once. Regarding the study as a whole: Blood samples included most of the expanded thyroid clonotypes exceeding 0.001.

V usage is TRBV6-2 or TRBV6-3 and J usage is TRBJ1-1; weak D call: TRBD1 (5 bases). The receptor's source is a woman aged 45-65 years with Graves' ophthalmopathy. Material: blood. CDR3 in DNA: TGTGCCAGCAGTTACGGTTCAGGGAGGCTGGCTGAAGCTTTCTTT. Translating gives CASSYGSGRLAEAFF.